This T cell receptor (beta chain) was sequenced in a study of control samples from healthy donors and cancer patients. Sequenced by immunoSEQ multiplex PCR; TCRdb stores in-frame clones only, minus some. Among some 140,000 clones, about 85% were seen once, and the ten largest hold 8.5% to 9.5%. Trimming cost V 5 bases and J 5 bases; bases outside gene matches: 4. Looked up from germline, CDR1 is SNHLY and CDR2 is FYNNEI. CDR3 length equals 15 residues. The receptor was derived from a woman in her 30s in good health. Sequencing was performed on blood. V usage is TRBV2 and J usage is TRBJ2-3; 13 bases are a match to TRBD2. The CDR3 coding sequence is TGTGCCAGCAGTCCACTAGCGGGAGGGGGAGATACGCAGTATTTT. Translated, it gives CASSPLAGGGDTQYF.